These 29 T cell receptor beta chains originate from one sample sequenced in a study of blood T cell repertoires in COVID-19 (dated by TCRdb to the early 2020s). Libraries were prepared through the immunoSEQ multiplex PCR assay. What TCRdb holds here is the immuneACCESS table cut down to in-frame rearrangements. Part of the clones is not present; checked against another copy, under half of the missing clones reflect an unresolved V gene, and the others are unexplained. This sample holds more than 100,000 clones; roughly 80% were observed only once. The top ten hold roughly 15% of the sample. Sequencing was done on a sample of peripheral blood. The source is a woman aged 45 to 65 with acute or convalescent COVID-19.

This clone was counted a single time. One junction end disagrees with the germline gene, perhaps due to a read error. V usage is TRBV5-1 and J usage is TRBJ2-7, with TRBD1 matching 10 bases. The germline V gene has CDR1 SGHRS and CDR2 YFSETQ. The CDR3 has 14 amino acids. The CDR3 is CASSLGQGSGEQYF. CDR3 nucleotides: TGCGCCAGCAGTTTGGGACAGGGGTCCGGCGAGCAGTACTTC.

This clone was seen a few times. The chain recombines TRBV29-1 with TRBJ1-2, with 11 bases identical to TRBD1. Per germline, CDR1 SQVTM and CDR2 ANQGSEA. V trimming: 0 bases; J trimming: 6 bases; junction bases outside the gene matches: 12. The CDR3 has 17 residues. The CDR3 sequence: CSVEDQSWTGGVHGYTF. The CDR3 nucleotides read TGCAGCGTTGAAGATCAATCCTGGACAGGGGGCGTTCATGGCTACACCTTC.

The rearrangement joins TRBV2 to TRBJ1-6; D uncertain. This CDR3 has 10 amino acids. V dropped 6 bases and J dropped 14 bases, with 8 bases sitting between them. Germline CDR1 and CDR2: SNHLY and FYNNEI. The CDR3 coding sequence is TGTGCCAGCAGAGGCAGCGCCCTCCACTTT. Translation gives CASRGSALHF. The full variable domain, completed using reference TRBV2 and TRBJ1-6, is EPEVTQTPSHQVTQMGQEVILRCVPISNHLYFYWYRQILGQKVEFLVSFYNNEISEKSEIFDDQFSVERPDGSNFTLKIRSTKLEDSAMYFCASRGSALHFGNGTRLTVT.

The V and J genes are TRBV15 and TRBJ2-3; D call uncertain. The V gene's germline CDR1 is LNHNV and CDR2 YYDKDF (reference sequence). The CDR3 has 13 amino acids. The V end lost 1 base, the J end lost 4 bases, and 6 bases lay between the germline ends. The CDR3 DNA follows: TGTGCCACCAGCAGAGGTCCGGCAGATACGCAGTATTTT. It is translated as CATSRGPADTQYF.

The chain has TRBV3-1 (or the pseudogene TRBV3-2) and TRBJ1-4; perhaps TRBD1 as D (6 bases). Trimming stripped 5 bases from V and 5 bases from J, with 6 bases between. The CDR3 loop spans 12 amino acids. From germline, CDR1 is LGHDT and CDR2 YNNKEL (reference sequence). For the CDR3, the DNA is TGTGCCAGCAGCGGACAGAATGAAAAACTGTTTTTT. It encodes CASSGQNEKLFF.

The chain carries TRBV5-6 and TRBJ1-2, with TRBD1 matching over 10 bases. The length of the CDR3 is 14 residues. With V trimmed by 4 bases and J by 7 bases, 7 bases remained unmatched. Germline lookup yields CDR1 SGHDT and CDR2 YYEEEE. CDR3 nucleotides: TGTGCCAGCAGCCTCGACAGGGGGCGAAGTGGCTACACCTTC. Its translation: CASSLDRGRSGYTF.

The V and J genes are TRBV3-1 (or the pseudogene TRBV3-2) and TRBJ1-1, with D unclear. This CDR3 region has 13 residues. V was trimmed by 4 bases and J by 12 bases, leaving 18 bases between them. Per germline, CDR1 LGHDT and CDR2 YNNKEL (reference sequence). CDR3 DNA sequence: TGTGCCAGCAGCCTCCAATTCGGGGAAACAACTTTCTTT. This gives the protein CASSLQFGETTFF.

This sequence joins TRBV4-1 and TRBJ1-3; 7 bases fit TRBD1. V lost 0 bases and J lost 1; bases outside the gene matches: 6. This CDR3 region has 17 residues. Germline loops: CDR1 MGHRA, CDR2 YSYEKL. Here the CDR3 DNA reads TGCGCCAGCAGCCAAGATGGGGCCAGGGGGTCTGGAAACACCATATATTTT. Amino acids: CASSQDGARGSGNTIYF.

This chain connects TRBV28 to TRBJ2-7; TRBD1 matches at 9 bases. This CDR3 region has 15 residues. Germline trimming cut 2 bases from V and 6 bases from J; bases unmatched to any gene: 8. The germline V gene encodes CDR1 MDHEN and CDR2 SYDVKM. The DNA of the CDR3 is TGTGCCAGCAGTTTAGACCCACAGGGGGCTCGCGAGCAGTACTTC. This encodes CASSLDPQGAREQYF. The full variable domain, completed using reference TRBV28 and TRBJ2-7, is DVKVTQSSRYLVKRTGEKVFLECVQDMDHENMFWYRQDPGLGLRLIYFSYDVKMKEKGDIPEGYSVSREKKERFSLILESASTNQTSMYLCASSLDPQGAREQYFGPGTRLTVT.

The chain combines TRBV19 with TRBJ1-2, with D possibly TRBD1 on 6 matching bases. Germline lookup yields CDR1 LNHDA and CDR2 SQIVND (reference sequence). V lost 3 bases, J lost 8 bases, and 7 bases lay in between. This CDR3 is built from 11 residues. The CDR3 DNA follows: TGTGCCAGTAGTATCGGGACAGGCTACACCTTC. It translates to CASSIGTGYTF.

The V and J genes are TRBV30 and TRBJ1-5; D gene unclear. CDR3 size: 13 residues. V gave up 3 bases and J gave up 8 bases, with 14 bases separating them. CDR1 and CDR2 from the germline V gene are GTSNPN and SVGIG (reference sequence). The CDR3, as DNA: TGTGCCTGGAGGGGCCAATTAGGCGAGCCCCAGCATTTT. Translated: CAWRGQLGEPQHF.

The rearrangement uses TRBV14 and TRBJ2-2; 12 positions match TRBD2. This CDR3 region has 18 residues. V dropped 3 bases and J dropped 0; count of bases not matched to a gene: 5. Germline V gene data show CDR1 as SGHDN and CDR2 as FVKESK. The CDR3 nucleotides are TGTGCCAGCAGCCACCGAAGACTAGCGGGGGCGAACACCGGGGAGCTGTTTTTT. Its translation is CASSHRRLAGANTGELFF. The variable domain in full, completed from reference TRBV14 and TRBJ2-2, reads EAGVTQFPSHSVIEKGQTVTLRCDPISGHDNLYWYRRVMGKEIKFLLHFVKESKQDESGMPNNRFLAERTGGTYSTLKVQPAELEDSGVYFCASSHRRLAGANTGELFFGEGSRLTVL.

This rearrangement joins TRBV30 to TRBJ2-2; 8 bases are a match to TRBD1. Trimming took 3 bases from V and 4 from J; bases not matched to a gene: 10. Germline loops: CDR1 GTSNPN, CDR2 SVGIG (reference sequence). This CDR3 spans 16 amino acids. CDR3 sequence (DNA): TGTGCCTGGAGAACCCCAGGGGGCGCTGGCACCGGGGAGCTGTTTTTT. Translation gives CAWRTPGGAGTGELFF.

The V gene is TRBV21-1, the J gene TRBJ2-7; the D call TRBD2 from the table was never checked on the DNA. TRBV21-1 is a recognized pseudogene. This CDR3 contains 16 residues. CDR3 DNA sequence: TGTGCCAGCAGAGGAATAAGGGACTCCTTCTCCTACGAGCAGTACTTC. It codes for CASRGIRDSFSYEQYF.

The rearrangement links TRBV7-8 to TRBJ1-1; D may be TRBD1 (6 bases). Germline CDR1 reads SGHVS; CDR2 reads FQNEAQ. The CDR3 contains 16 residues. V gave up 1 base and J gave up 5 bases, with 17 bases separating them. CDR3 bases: TGTGCCAGCAGCTTAGAGGGGGACGGGTGGGGTACTGAAGCTTTCTTT. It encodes CASSLEGDGWGTEAFF.

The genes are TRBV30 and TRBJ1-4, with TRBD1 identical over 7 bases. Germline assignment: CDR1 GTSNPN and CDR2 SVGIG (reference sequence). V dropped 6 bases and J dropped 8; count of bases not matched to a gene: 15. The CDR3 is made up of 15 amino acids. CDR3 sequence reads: CACKTKTGQKEKLFF. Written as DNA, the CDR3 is TGTGCCTGCAAGACTAAGACGGGACAGAAGGAAAAACTGTTTTTT.

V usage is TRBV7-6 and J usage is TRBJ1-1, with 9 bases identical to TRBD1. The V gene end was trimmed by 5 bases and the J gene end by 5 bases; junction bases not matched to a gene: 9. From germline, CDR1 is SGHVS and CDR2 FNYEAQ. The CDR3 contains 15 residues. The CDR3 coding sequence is TGTGCCAGCAGCCCGCCGGGACAGGGCGTAACTGAAGCTTTCTTT. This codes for CASSPPGQGVTEAFF.

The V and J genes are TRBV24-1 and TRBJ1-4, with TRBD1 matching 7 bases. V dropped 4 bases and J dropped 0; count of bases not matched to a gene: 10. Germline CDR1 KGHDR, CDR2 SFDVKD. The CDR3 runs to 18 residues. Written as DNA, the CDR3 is TGTGCCACCAGTGACTGCCGGGACAGACATTCAACTAATGAAAAACTGTTTTTT. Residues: CATSDCRDRHSTNEKLFF.

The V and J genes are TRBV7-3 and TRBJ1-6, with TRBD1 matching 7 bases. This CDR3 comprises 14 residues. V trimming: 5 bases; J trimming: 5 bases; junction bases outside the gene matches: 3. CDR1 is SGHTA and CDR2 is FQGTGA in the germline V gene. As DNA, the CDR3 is TGTGCCAGCAGCCAGGGACAGAATAATTCACCCCTCCACTTT. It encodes CASSQGQNNSPLHF.

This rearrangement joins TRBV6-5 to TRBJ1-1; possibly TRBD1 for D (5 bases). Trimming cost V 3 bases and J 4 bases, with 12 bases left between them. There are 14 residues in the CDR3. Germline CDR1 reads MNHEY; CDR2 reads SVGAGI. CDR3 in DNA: TGTGCCAGCAGTTATTCGCAGGGATCCACTGAAGCTTTCTTT. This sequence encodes CASSYSQGSTEAFF.

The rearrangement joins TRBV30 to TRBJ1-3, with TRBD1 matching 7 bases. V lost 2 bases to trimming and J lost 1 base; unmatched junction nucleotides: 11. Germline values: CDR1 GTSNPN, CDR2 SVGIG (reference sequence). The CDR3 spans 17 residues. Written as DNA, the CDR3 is TGTGCCTGGAGTATGACGGGACAGTCCTTTTCTGGAAACACCATATATTTT. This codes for CAWSMTGQSFSGNTIYF.

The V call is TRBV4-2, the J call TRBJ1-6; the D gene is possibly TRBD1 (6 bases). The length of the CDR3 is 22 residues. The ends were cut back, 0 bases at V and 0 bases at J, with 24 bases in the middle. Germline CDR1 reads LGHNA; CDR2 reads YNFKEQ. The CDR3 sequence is CASSQDGPGVSSYLSYNSPLHF. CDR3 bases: TGTGCCAGCAGCCAAGATGGCCCAGGGGTCTCCTCTTACCTCTCCTATAATTCACCCCTCCACTTT.

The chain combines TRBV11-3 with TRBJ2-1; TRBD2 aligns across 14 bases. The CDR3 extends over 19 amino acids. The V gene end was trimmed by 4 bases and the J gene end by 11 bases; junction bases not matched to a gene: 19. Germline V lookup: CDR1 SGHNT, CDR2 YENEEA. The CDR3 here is CASSSGTSGGDRAREKQFF. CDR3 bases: TGTGCCAGCAGCTCTGGGACTAGCGGGGGAGACCGGGCCCGAGAAAAGCAGTTCTTC.

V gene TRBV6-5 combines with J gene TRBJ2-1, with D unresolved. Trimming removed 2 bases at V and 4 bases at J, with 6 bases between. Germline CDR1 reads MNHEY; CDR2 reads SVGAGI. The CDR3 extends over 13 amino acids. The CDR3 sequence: CASSYEEYNEQFF. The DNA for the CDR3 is TGTGCCAGCAGTTACGAGGAGTACAATGAGCAGTTCTTC.

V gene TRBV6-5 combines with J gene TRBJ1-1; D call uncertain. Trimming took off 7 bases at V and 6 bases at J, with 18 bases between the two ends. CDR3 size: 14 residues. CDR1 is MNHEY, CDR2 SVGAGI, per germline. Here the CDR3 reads CASTPAWGGAEAFF. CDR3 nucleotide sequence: TGTGCCAGCACCCCCGCATGGGGAGGTGCTGAAGCTTTCTTT.

The CDR3 DNA follows: TGTGCCAGCAGCCTCGGACTAGCGGAAAGCTCCTACAATGAGCAGTTCTTC. This gives the protein CASSLGLAESSYNEQFF. V is TRBV9 and J is TRBJ2-1; 10 bases agree with TRBD2. The germline gives CDR1 SGDLS, CDR2 YYNGEE. The V segment lost 4 bases and the J segment 0 bases; nucleotides outside the gene matches: 7. This CDR3 has 17 amino acids.

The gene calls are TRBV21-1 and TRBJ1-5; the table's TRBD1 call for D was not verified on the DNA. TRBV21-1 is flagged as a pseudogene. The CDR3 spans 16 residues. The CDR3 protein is CASSRRPGQGMGPQHF. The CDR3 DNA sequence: TGTGCCAGCAGCCGACGCCCGGGACAGGGAATGGGGCCCCAGCATTTT.

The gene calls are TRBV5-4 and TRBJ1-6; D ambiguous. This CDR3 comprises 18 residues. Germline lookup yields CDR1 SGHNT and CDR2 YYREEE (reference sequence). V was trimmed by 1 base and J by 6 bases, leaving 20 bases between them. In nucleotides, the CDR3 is TGTGCCAGCAGCTTGCGGCAGGTCCTCACGAACCTTAATTCACCCCTCCACTTT. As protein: CASSLRQVLTNLNSPLHF.

CDR3 DNA sequence: TGTGCCTGGAGTGTATGGACAGGGAACAGGGACAATGAGCAGTTCTTC. Its protein is CAWSVWTGNRDNEQFF. The rearrangement joins TRBV30 to TRBJ2-1; 8 bases fit TRBD1. Germline assignment: CDR1 GTSNPN and CDR2 SVGIG (reference sequence). CDR3 length: 16 amino acids. V dropped 0 bases and J dropped 5; count of bases not matched to a gene: 9. The entire variable domain, with the rest obtained from reference TRBV30 and TRBJ2-1, is as follows: SQTIHQWPATLVQPVGSPLSLECTVEGTSNPNLYWYRQAAGRGLQLLFYSVGIGQISSEVPQNLSASRPQDRQFILSSKKLLLSDSGFYLCAWSVWTGNRDNEQFFGPGTRLTVL.